These T cell receptor beta chains were read from a single sample in a study of blood T cell repertoires in COVID-19. The table came from immunoSEQ multiplex PCR; TCRdb's copy has only in-frame clones and leaves some out. The sample holds 250,000 to 300,000 clones, 86% seen once. The specimen sequenced was peripheral blood. The receptors here all came from a woman in her twenties or thirties with active or convalescent COVID-19. CDR3s include the opening cysteine and the closing phenylalanine or tryptophan. A D gene is named only where the DNA matches it firmly. Size is stated for part of the rows, as once, few or many counts, or as a class when the clone is expanded.

J gene	CDR3 length	D gene	V gene	clone size	CDR3 protein	CDR3 DNA
TRBJ2-2	18	TRBD2	TRBV4-3	NA	CASSQAASGGSNTGELFF	TGCGCCAGCAGCCAAGCGGCTAGCGGGGGATCGAACACCGGGGAGCTGTTTTTT
TRBJ1-2	14	NA	TRBV3-1/TRBV3-2	NA	CASSQGVGAYGYTF	TGTGCCAGCAGCCAAGGAGTAGGGGCCTATGGCTACACCTTC
TRBJ1-2	15	TRBD1	TRBV7-2	NA	CASSRSEGADYGYTF	TGTGCCAGCAGCCGCTCCGAGGGGGCGGATTATGGCTACACCTTC
TRBJ2-7	13	NA	TRBV6-2/TRBV6-3	NA	CASSFRVGGEQYF	TGTGCCAGCAGTTTCAGGGTCGGGGGCGAGCAGTACTTC
TRBJ1-5	12	NA	TRBV25-1	NA	CASTTGNQPQHF	TGTGCCAGCACCACCGGGAATCAGCCCCAGCATTTT
TRBJ2-1	13	TRBD1	TRBV29-1	NA	CSVEVGGKDEQFF	TGCAGCGTTGAAGTAGGGGGCAAGGATGAGCAGTTCTTC
TRBJ2-1	16	NA	TRBV19	NA	CASSASRGSIYNEQFF	TGTGCCAGTAGTGCTTCGAGGGGGTCAATCTACAATGAGCAGTTCTTC
TRBJ1-4	14	TRBD1	TRBV14	NA	CASSQVGTGEKLFF	TGTGCCAGCAGCCAAGTCGGGACAGGGGAAAAACTGTTTTTT
TRBJ1-6	15	NA	TRBV7-2	NA	CASSPHSSYNSPLHF	TGTGCCAGCAGCCCCCATAGCTCCTATAATTCACCCCTCCACTTT
TRBJ2-5	14	NA	TRBV4-1	few	CASSQDTRRETQYF	TGCGCCAGCAGCCAAGATACCCGGAGGGAGACCCAGTACTTC
TRBJ1-6	14	NA	TRBV21-1	NA	CASLASSYNSPLHF	TGTGCCAGCCTAGCCAGCTCCTATAATTCACCCCTCCACTTT